The next 13 T cell receptor beta chains were all read from a single sample in a study of cytomegalovirus exposure and HLA in healthy donors. Data came from immunoSEQ multiplex PCR; TCRdb stores just in-frame clones and leaves some out. The profile covers about 340,000 clones, with 70% to 90% appearing a single time and over 0.8% taken by the ten largest. The sequenced sample consisted of PBMCs. Receptors originate from a woman younger than 30 in good health and CMV-seronegative.

In its sample, this clone was seen once. The chain employs TRBV2 and TRBJ1-1; D remains unclear. Germline V gives CDR1 SNHLY, CDR2 FYNNEI. V lost 7 bases and J 0 bases, leaving 15 bases between the germline ends. The CDR3 loop spans 15 amino acids. The chain's CDR3 is CASTELGLMNTEAFF. The DNA of the CDR3 is TGTGCCAGCACCGAATTGGGCCTAATGAACACTGAAGCTTTCTTT.

Only a few counts were recorded for this clone. The J gene is TRBJ1-5, the V gene TRBV9, with 7 bases identical to TRBD1. The V and J ends lost 4 bases and 4 bases, in that order; junction bases with no gene match: 8. The germline V gene encodes CDR1 SGDLS and CDR2 YYNGEE. CDR3 size: 15 residues. The CDR3 loop reads CASSTTGAPNQPQHF. The CDR3 bases are TGTGCCAGCAGCACCACAGGGGCCCCGAATCAGCCCCAGCATTTT.

The V and J genes are TRBV19 and TRBJ1-2; 9 bases align to TRBD1. The CDR3 covers 15 residues. The germline gives CDR1 LNHDA, CDR2 SQIVND (reference sequence). V shed 7 bases, J shed 3 bases, and the junction held 9 bases outside the gene matches. CDR3 amino acids: CASTTTGGPDYGYTF. CDR3 bases: TGTGCCAGTACAACTACAGGGGGCCCGGACTATGGCTACACCTTC.

This clone was counted a few times. The V and J genes are TRBV11-2 and TRBJ2-7, with D hard to call. Trimming removed 0 bases from V and 5 bases from J, with 11 bases in between. CDR1 is SGHAT, CDR2 FQNNGV, per germline. CDR3 length: 14 amino acids. The CDR3 region has the DNA TGTGCCAGCAGCTTAGATAGGAGCCGGGACGAGCAGTACTTC. It codes for CASSLDRSRDEQYF.

The chain employs TRBV5-6 and TRBJ2-7; 8 bases fit TRBD2. This CDR3 comprises 15 residues. Looked up from germline, CDR1 is SGHDT and CDR2 is YYEEEE. V dropped 5 bases and J dropped 4; count of bases not matched to a gene: 11. CDR3 residues: CASRSRGGRWYEQYF. CDR3 nucleotides: TGTGCCAGCAGATCCCGAGGCGGGAGGTGGTACGAGCAGTACTTC.

The chain carries TRBV28 and TRBJ1-5; no firm D call. The CDR3 loop spans 13 amino acids. The V end was cut by 2 bases, the J end by 6 bases, with 8 bases between. Germline CDR1 MDHEN, CDR2 SYDVKM. The CDR3 here is CASSLGGSQPQHF. The CDR3 DNA reads TGTGCCAGCAGTTTAGGAGGGAGTCAGCCCCAGCATTTT.

The chain uses TRBV5-1 and TRBJ2-5; D not certain. The V gene lost 4 bases and the J gene lost 2 bases, with 9 bases spanning the gap. The CDR3 sequence is 13 residues long. The V gene's germline CDR1 is SGHRS and CDR2 YFSETQ. The CDR3 here is CASSGAEQETQYF. The CDR3, as DNA: TGCGCCAGCAGCGGAGCCGAGCAAGAGACCCAGTACTTC.

This chain uses TRBV5-1 with TRBJ2-2; D possibly corresponds to TRBD2 (5 bases). Germline lookup yields CDR1 SGHRS and CDR2 YFSETQ. V dropped 4 bases and J dropped 1 base, with 8 bases sitting between them. The CDR3 length is 14 residues. CDR3 nucleotide sequence: TGCGCCAGCAGCCCCGCGGGGAACACCGGGGAGCTGTTTTTT. It translates to CASSPAGNTGELFF. Full variable domain (remainder filled in from reference TRBV5-1 and TRBJ2-2): KAGVTQTPRYLIKTRGQQVTLSCSPISGHRSVSWYQQTPGQGLQFLFEYFSETQRNKGNFPGRFSGRQFSNSRSEMNVSTLELGDSALYLCASSPAGNTGELFFGEGSRLTVL.

The chain recombines TRBV11-1 with TRBJ2-5, with 7 bases fitting TRBD1. The J segment lost 4 bases and the V segment lost 5 bases, leaving 4 bases of the junction unmatched. The CDR3 covers 13 residues. The germline V gene has CDR1 SGHAT and CDR2 FQDESV (reference sequence). In DNA, the CDR3 is TGTGCCAGCAGCACCTACAGGGGAGAGACCCAGTACTTC. Its protein product is CASSTYRGETQYF.

CDR3 DNA: TGTGCCAGCAGTCCCACATTTGGCACTGAAGCTTTCTTT. This translates into CASSPTFGTEAFF. The chain is built from TRBV6-4 and TRBJ1-1; no clear D. CDR1 and CDR2 (germline): MRHNA, SNTAGT. The V gene lost 5 bases and the J gene lost 4 bases, with 11 bases spanning the gap. The CDR3 covers 13 residues.

The V and J genes are TRBV4-3 and TRBJ2-7, with 8 bases aligning to TRBD1. The CDR3 has 16 amino acids. V gave up 1 base and J gave up 2 bases; unmatched junction bases: 7. Germline CDR1 is LGHNA and CDR2 is YSLEER. CDR3 bases: TGCGCCAGCAGCCAAGGGCCTGGACAGGGAGCCTACGAGCAGTACTTC. Its protein product is CASSQGPGQGAYEQYF.

V usage is TRBV5-1 and J usage is TRBJ1-5; D is possibly TRBD1 (5 bases). CDR3 length equals 15 residues. Looked up from germline, CDR1 is SGHRS and CDR2 is YFSETQ. V was clipped by 1 base and J by 1 base, with 9 bases between them. CDR3 protein: CASSLWGGSNQPQHF. CDR3 sequence (DNA): TGCGCCAGCAGCTTGTGGGGGGGGAGCAATCAGCCCCAGCATTTT.

V and J are TRBV9 and TRBJ2-3; TRBD2 aligns across 7 bases. Germline V gene data show CDR1 as SGDLS and CDR2 as YYNGEE. CDR3 length: 15 amino acids. The J segment lost 1 base and the V segment lost 0 bases, leaving 2 bases of the junction unmatched. CDR3 in DNA: TGTGCCAGCAGCGTAGTGGCGGGAGGCACAGATACGCAGTATTTT. Encoded protein: CASSVVAGGTDTQYF.